A single sample gave rise to the 7 T cell receptor beta chains below, sequenced in a study of blood T cell repertoires in COVID-19. The data were produced by immunoSEQ multiplex PCR, yet TCRdb's version contains in-frame clones alone and is incomplete. The table records fewer than 200,000 clones, around four fifths of them present only once. Sequenced input: peripheral blood. These receptors were taken from a woman aged 70-85 years who had recovered from COVID-19.

The CDR3 bases are TGTGCCAGCAGTTACTTAGGGGCTATGAACACTGAAGCTTTCTTT. It yields the protein CASSYLGAMNTEAFF. J is TRBJ1-1 and V is TRBV6-5; tentatively, D is TRBD1 (5 bases). The CDR3 is 15 amino acids. V lost 1 base, J lost 0 bases, and 9 bases lay in between. Germline assignment: CDR1 MNHEY and CDR2 SVGAGI.

This chain links TRBV6-5 with TRBJ1-1; TRBD1 agrees at 7 bases. CDR1 is MNHEY and CDR2 is SVGAGI in the germline V gene. The V segment lost 2 bases and the J segment 11 bases; nucleotides outside the gene matches: 8. The CDR3 consists of 13 residues. This chain's CDR3 is CASSYEVRGLAFF. CDR3 DNA: TGTGCCAGCAGTTACGAGGTCAGGGGGTTGGCTTTCTTT.

This clone came up a few times. The V and J genes are TRBV27 and TRBJ1-6, with D maybe TRBD1 (5 bases). The length of the CDR3 is 12 residues. V was shortened by 3 bases and J by 10 bases, with 7 bases between the two germline ends. Germline V gives CDR1 MNHEY, CDR2 SMNVEV (reference sequence). The DNA for the CDR3 is TGTGCCAGCAGTTTCAGGGAATCACCCCTCCACTTT. Translation: CASSFRESPLHF.

The chain couples TRBV10-3 to TRBJ2-7; no reliable D call. Trimming took 0 bases from V and 2 from J, leaving 8 bases between them. The CDR3 totals 14 residues. Per germline, CDR1 ENHRY and CDR2 SYGVKD. CDR3 in amino acids: CAISESGRAYEQYF. The CDR3 bases are TGTGCCATCAGTGAGTCGGGCAGAGCCTACGAGCAGTACTTC.

The chain is built from TRBV30 and TRBJ1-2, with no clear D. Trimming shortened V by 3 bases and J by 0 bases, and 11 bases separated the two germline ends. There are 14 residues in the CDR3. Germline V gives CDR1 GTSNPN, CDR2 SVGIG (reference sequence). DNA for the CDR3: TGTGCCTGGAGGGGAGGCCTCACTAACTATGGCTACACCTTC. Encoded protein: CAWRGGLTNYGYTF.

This clone was seen a handful of times. V usage is TRBV3-1 (or the pseudogene TRBV3-2) and J usage is TRBJ1-1; 10 nucleotides match TRBD1. J lost 4 bases, V lost 1 base, and 6 bases had no gene match. This CDR3 is 16 amino acids long. Germline assignment: CDR1 LGHDT and CDR2 YNNKEL (reference sequence). CDR3 loop: CASSQGAGQGRTEAFF. In DNA, the CDR3 is TGTGCCAGCAGCCAAGGGGCGGGACAGGGGCGCACTGAAGCTTTCTTT.

The chain recombines TRBV19 with TRBJ2-7; 8 nucleotides agree with TRBD1. Germline lookup yields CDR1 LNHDA and CDR2 SQIVND (reference sequence). V shed 6 bases and J 3 bases; nucleotides not matched to a gene: 7. The CDR3 has 14 amino acids. CDR3 bases: TGTGCCAGTAGACCAGGGGGCACGATCTACGAGCAGTACTTC. Its translation is CASRPGGTIYEQYF.